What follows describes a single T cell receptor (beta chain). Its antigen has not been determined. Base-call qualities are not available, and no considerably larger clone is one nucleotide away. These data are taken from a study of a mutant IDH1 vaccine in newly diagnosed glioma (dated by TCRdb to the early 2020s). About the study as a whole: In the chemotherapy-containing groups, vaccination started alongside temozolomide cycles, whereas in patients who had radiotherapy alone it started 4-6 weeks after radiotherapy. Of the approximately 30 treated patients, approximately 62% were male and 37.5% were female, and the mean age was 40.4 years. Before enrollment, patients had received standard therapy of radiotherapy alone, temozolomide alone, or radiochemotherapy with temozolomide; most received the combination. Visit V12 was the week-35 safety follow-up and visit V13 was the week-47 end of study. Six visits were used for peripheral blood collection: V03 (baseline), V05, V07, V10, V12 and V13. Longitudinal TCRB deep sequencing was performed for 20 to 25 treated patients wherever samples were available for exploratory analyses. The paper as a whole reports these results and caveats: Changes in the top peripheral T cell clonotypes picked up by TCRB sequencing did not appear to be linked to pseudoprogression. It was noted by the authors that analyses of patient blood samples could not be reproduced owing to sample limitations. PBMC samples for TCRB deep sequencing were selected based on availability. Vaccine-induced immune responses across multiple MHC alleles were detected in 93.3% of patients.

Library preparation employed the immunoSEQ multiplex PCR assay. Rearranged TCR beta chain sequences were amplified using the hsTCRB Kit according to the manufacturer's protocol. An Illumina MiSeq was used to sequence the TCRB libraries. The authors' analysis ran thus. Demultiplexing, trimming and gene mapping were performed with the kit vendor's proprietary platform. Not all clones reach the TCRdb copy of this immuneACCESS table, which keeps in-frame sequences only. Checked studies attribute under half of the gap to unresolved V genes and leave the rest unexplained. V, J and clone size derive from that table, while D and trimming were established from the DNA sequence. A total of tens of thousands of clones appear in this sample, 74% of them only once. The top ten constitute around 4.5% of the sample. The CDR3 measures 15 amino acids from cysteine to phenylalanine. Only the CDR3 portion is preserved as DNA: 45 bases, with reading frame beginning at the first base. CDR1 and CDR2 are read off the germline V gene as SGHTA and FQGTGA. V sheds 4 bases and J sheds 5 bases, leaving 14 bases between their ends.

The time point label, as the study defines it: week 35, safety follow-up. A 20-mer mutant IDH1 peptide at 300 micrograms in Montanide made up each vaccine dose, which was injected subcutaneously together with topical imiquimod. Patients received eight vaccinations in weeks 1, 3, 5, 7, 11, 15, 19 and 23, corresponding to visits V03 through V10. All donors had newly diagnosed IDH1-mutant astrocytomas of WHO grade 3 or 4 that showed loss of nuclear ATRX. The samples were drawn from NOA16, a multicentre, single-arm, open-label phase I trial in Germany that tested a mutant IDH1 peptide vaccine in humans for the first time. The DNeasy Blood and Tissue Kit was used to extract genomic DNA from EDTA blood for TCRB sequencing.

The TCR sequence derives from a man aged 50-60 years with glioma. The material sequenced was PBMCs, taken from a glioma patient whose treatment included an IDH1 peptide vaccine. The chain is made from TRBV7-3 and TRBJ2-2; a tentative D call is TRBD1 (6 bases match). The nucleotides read TGTGCCAGCAGCTCCCAGGGGAGTAGGACCGGGGAGCTGTTTTTT. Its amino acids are CASSSQGSRTGELFF. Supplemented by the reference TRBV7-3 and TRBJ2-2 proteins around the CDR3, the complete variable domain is GAGVSQTPSNKVTEKGKYVELRCDPISGHTALYWYRQSLGQGPEFLIYFQGTGAADDSGLPNDRFFAVRPEGSVSTLKIQRTERGDSAVYLCASSSQGSRTGELFFGEGSRLTVL.